The rows below give T cell receptor beta chains drawn from one sample of a study of cytomegalovirus exposure and HLA in healthy donors. Profiling relied on immunoSEQ multiplex PCR, and the TCRdb table lists in-frame clones only, not all of them. Among 150,000 to 200,000 clones, 75% to 90% were seen once, and the ten largest hold approximately 6.3%. Sequencing was done on a sample of PBMCs. Source of these receptors: a man aged 35-49 years in good health and CMV-seropositive. CDR3s include the opening cysteine and the closing phenylalanine or tryptophan. The D gene is left open where the match is weak. Not all rows give a size; the values are once, few, many and, for expanded clones, a class.

clone size: few
D gene: .
J gene: TRBJ1-1
V gene: TRBV7-8
CDR3 DNA: TGTGCCAGCAGCGAACAGGGTAGACACACTGAAGCTTTCTTT
CDR3 protein: CASSEQGRHTEAFF

clone size: .
D gene: .
J gene: TRBJ2-1
V gene: TRBV14
CDR3 DNA: TGTGCCAGCAGCCAAGCCAGCGGGTTGTCCTACAATGAGCAGTTCTTC
CDR3 protein: CASSQASGLSYNEQFF

clone size: .
D gene: .
J gene: TRBJ1-2
V gene: TRBV10-2
CDR3 DNA: TGCGCCAGCAGTGGACAGGTCGACTATGGCTACACCTTC
CDR3 protein: CASSGQVDYGYTF

clone size: .
D gene: .
J gene: TRBJ2-2
V gene: TRBV27
CDR3 DNA: TGTGCCAGCAGTCTCAGCAGGGGCCCCCCTCCCGGGGAGCTGTTTTTT
CDR3 protein: CASSLSRGPPPGELFF

clone size: .
D gene: TRBD1
J gene: TRBJ2-2
V gene: TRBV5-8
CDR3 DNA: TGTGCCAGCAGCTTGGATCCGGGACAGGGGGCCGGGGAGCTGTTTTTT
CDR3 protein: CASSLDPGQGAGELFF

clone size: .
D gene: .
J gene: TRBJ2-5
V gene: TRBV7-2
CDR3 DNA: TGTGCCAGCAGCTTAGGGGCCAGGGCGTCCGAGACCCAGTACTTC
CDR3 protein: CASSLGARASETQYF

clone size: few
D gene: TRBD1
J gene: TRBJ1-6
V gene: TRBV30
CDR3 DNA: TGTGCCTGGAGTGTGGAGGACAGGGGCTCACCCCTCCACTTT
CDR3 protein: CAWSVEDRGSPLHF

clone size: .
D gene: .
J gene: TRBJ2-5
V gene: TRBV7-7
CDR3 DNA: TGTGCTAGCAGCTTACAGGCGCTATCGGAGACCCAGTACTTC
CDR3 protein: CASSLQALSETQYF

clone size: .
D gene: .
J gene: TRBJ1-4
V gene: TRBV5-1
CDR3 DNA: TGCGCCAGCCAGGGGCAAGTGGGTGCAGGTGAAAAACTGTTTTTT
CDR3 protein: CASQGQVGAGEKLFF

clone size: few
D gene: .
J gene: TRBJ2-2
V gene: TRBV10-3
CDR3 DNA: TGTGCCGCCCAACAACAGGGCATAGGCACCGGGGAGCTGTTTTTT
CDR3 protein: CAAQQQGIGTGELFF

clone size: .
D gene: .
J gene: TRBJ2-7
V gene: TRBV29-1
CDR3 DNA: TGCAGCGTTGAATTTAGATCGGACTACTACTACGAGCAGTACTTC
CDR3 protein: CSVEFRSDYYYEQYF

clone size: .
D gene: TRBD2
J gene: TRBJ2-1
V gene: TRBV28
CDR3 DNA: TGTGCCAGCAGTTTACGGGGGGGGGCCTACAATGAGCAGTTCTTC
CDR3 protein: CASSLRGGAYNEQFF

clone size: .
D gene: .
J gene: TRBJ1-4
V gene: TRBV11-2
CDR3 DNA: TGTGCCAGCAGCTTGGACAGAGAGGGAGAAAAACTGTTTTTT
CDR3 protein: CASSLDREGEKLFF

clone size: .
D gene: .
J gene: TRBJ1-3
V gene: TRBV5-7
CDR3 DNA: TGTGCCAGCAGCACAAACAGGGCTGGAAACACCATATATTTT
CDR3 protein: CASSTNRAGNTIYF

clone size: .
D gene: .
J gene: TRBJ2-2
V gene: TRBV6-6
CDR3 DNA: TGTGCCCATCGTGGGGCGGGGAGCACCGGGGAGCTGTTTTTT
CDR3 protein: CAHRGAGSTGELFF

clone size: .
D gene: TRBD1
J gene: TRBJ1-2
V gene: TRBV6-1
CDR3 DNA: TGTGCCAGCAGGGAAAGACAGGGGGCGTCACCAGGCTACACCTTC
CDR3 protein: CASRERQGASPGYTF

clone size: .
D gene: TRBD1
J gene: TRBJ2-3
V gene: TRBV30
CDR3 DNA: TGTGCCTGGCTTACAGGGGCAGATACGCAGTATTTT
CDR3 protein: CAWLTGADTQYF

clone size: .
D gene: .
J gene: TRBJ2-7
V gene: TRBV7-7
CDR3 DNA: TGTGCTAGCAGCTTAGCGCAGGGCTACGAGCAGTACTTC
CDR3 protein: CASSLAQGYEQYF

clone size: .
D gene: TRBD1
J gene: TRBJ2-7
V gene: TRBV7-2
CDR3 DNA: TGTGCCAGCAGCTTTTCGGGACAGAGCCTCTCCGAGCAGTACTTC
CDR3 protein: CASSFSGQSLSEQYF

clone size: .
D gene: TRBD1
J gene: TRBJ2-7
V gene: TRBV19
CDR3 DNA: TGTGCCAGTAGTCCGGGACAGGGGTGGGACGAGCAGTACTTC
CDR3 protein: CASSPGQGWDEQYF

clone size: .
D gene: .
J gene: TRBJ2-7
V gene: TRBV5-5
CDR3 DNA: TGTGCCAGCAGCAAACCGACGAGGGGAGGTGTGGGGGAGCAGTACTTC
CDR3 protein: CASSKPTRGGVGEQYF

clone size: few
D gene: .
J gene: TRBJ1-6
V gene: TRBV6-1
CDR3 DNA: TGTGCCAGCAGTGACACAGGCAATAATTCACCCCTCCACTTT
CDR3 protein: CASSDTGNNSPLHF

clone size: .
D gene: .
J gene: TRBJ2-7
V gene: TRBV12-2
CDR3 DNA: TGTGCAAGTCGCCTAGCCTCTAGCGGGACAGGATCTGGCGAGCAGTACTTC
CDR3 protein: CASRLASSGTGSGEQYF

clone size: .
D gene: .
J gene: TRBJ1-4
V gene: TRBV9
CDR3 DNA: TGTGCCAGCAGCGTTTCGGGATCTGGGGAAAAACTGTTTTTT
CDR3 protein: CASSVSGSGEKLFF

clone size: .
D gene: .
J gene: TRBJ1-2
V gene: TRBV30
CDR3 DNA: TGTGCCTGGAGTAGATCGGAGTACGGTGGAAGTGGCTACACCTTC
CDR3 protein: CAWSRSEYGGSGYTF

clone size: .
D gene: .
J gene: TRBJ1-5
V gene: TRBV6-1
CDR3 DNA: TGTGCCAGCAGAGGAAGGGAGGGGGTATTATCCCAGCATTTT
CDR3 protein: CASRGREGVLSQHF

clone size: .
D gene: TRBD1
J gene: TRBJ1-1
V gene: TRBV7-2
CDR3 DNA: TGTGCCAGCAGCTTCCCGAGACAGGCCAGGGGGGCTGAAGCTTTCTTT
CDR3 protein: CASSFPRQARGAEAFF

clone size: once
D gene: .
J gene: TRBJ1-1
V gene: TRBV6-5
CDR3 DNA: TGTGCCAGCAGTCGGATACAGGGAAGGATCACTGAAGCTTTCTTT
CDR3 protein: CASSRIQGRITEAFF

clone size: .
D gene: .
J gene: TRBJ1-1
V gene: TRBV7-9
CDR3 DNA: TGTGCCAGCAGCTTATGGCAAGAGGGCCAGGCCATGAACACTGAAGCTTTCTTT
CDR3 protein: CASSLWQEGQAMNTEAFF

clone size: .
D gene: TRBD1
J gene: TRBJ1-1
V gene: TRBV5-1
CDR3 DNA: TGCGCCAGCAGCTCGGGACAGGGGGTGAACACTGAAGCTTTCTTT
CDR3 protein: CASSSGQGVNTEAFF

clone size: .
D gene: .
J gene: TRBJ2-7
V gene: TRBV6-6
CDR3 DNA: TGTGCCAGCAGTTACGGGGGGGAGCAGTACTTC
CDR3 protein: CASSYGGEQYF

clone size: once
D gene: TRBD1
J gene: TRBJ1-4
V gene: TRBV7-9
CDR3 DNA: TGTGCCAGCAGCCCCGGGACAGGGGGAACTAATGAAAAACTGTTTTTT
CDR3 protein: CASSPGTGGTNEKLFF

clone size: .
D gene: .
J gene: TRBJ2-7
V gene: TRBV6-6
CDR3 DNA: TGTGCCAGCAGTTACTCGGACCAGCGGTACTACGAGCAGTACTTC
CDR3 protein: CASSYSDQRYYEQYF

clone size: .
D gene: TRBD2
J gene: TRBJ2-1
V gene: TRBV6-5
CDR3 DNA: TGTGCCAGCAGTTCAATAGCGGGGGATAATGAGCAGTTCTTC
CDR3 protein: CASSSIAGDNEQFF

clone size: .
D gene: .
J gene: TRBJ2-1
V gene: TRBV5-1
CDR3 DNA: TGCGCCAGCAGCTCACGACAGACCAATGAGCAGTTCTTC
CDR3 protein: CASSSRQTNEQFF

clone size: few
D gene: .
J gene: TRBJ1-4
V gene: TRBV19
CDR3 DNA: TGTGCCAGTAGTACGCCGGACGTTAGTAGGCCGGGGAATGAAAAACTGTTTTTT
CDR3 protein: CASSTPDVSRPGNEKLFF

clone size: .
D gene: TRBD1
J gene: TRBJ2-5
V gene: TRBV5-1
CDR3 DNA: TGCGCCAGCAGCTTGAGGGGACAGGGTGAAGAGACCCAGTACTTC
CDR3 protein: CASSLRGQGEETQYF

clone size: few
D gene: TRBD1
J gene: TRBJ2-5
V gene: TRBV28
CDR3 DNA: TGTGCCAGCAGTCGGGACAGGGCAGGAGAGACCCAGTACTTC
CDR3 protein: CASSRDRAGETQYF

clone size: .
D gene: TRBD1
J gene: TRBJ2-7
V gene: TRBV30
CDR3 DNA: TGTGCCTGGAGCAACAGGGGGTTAATCAACGAGCAGTACTTC
CDR3 protein: CAWSNRGLINEQYF

clone size: .
D gene: .
J gene: TRBJ2-5
V gene: TRBV11-2
CDR3 DNA: TGTGCCAGCAGCTTCCCTGGCGGCGGAGAGACCCAGTACTTC
CDR3 protein: CASSFPGGGETQYF

clone size: .
D gene: .
J gene: TRBJ2-7
V gene: TRBV9
CDR3 DNA: TGTGCCAGCAGCGGAGGGGAGGACCGACCCTACGAGCAGTACTTC
CDR3 protein: CASSGGEDRPYEQYF

clone size: once
D gene: TRBD2
J gene: TRBJ2-7
V gene: TRBV2
CDR3 DNA: TGTGCCAGCAGTGAGCTAGCGGGAGGCGCCTACGAGCAGTACTTC
CDR3 protein: CASSELAGGAYEQYF

clone size: .
D gene: TRBD1
J gene: TRBJ2-5
V gene: TRBV7-3
CDR3 DNA: TGTGCCAGCAGCCCAAGGACAGGGGCTATACAAGAGACCCAGTACTTC
CDR3 protein: CASSPRTGAIQETQYF

clone size: few
D gene: TRBD2
J gene: TRBJ2-1
V gene: TRBV7-3
CDR3 DNA: TGTGCCAGCAGCTCCAACCCCCTAGCGGGAGGATACAATGAGCAGTTCTTC
CDR3 protein: CASSSNPLAGGYNEQFF

clone size: once
D gene: TRBD1
J gene: TRBJ1-1
V gene: TRBV27
CDR3 DNA: TGTGCCAGCAGTGGACAGGGGTTCCACACTGAAGCTTTCTTT
CDR3 protein: CASSGQGFHTEAFF

clone size: once
D gene: TRBD1
J gene: TRBJ1-1
V gene: TRBV7-3
CDR3 DNA: TGTGCCAGCAGCTTAGCCGGGACAGGGAACACTGAAGCTTTCTTT
CDR3 protein: CASSLAGTGNTEAFF

clone size: .
D gene: TRBD2
J gene: TRBJ2-2
V gene: TRBV18
CDR3 DNA: TGTGCCAGCTCACCCCTAGCGGGGGCCTTAAACACCGGGGAGCTGTTTTTT
CDR3 protein: CASSPLAGALNTGELFF

clone size: .
D gene: .
J gene: TRBJ1-2
V gene: TRBV25-1
CDR3 DNA: TGTGCCAGCAGTGATCGCCGGGGGATTCCCTCATCATCCCACACCTTC
CDR3 protein: CASSDRRGIPSSSHTF